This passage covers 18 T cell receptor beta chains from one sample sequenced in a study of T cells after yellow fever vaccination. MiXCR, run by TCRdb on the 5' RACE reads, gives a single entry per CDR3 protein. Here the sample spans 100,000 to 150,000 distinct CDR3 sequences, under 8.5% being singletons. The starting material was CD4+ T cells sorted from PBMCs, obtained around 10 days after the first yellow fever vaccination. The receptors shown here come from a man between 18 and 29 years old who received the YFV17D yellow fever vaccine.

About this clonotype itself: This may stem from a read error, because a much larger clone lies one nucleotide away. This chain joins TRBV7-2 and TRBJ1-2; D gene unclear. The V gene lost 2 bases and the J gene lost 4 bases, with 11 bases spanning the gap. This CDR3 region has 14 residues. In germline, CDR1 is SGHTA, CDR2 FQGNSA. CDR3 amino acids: CASSLSPAPYGYTF. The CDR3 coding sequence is TGTGCCAGCAGCTTAAGTCCGGCTCCCTATGGCTACACCTTC. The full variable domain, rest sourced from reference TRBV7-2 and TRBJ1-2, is GAGVSQSPSNKVTEKGKDVELRCDPISGHTALYWYRQSLGQGLEFLIYFQGNSAPDKSGLPSDRFSAERTGGSVSTLTIQRTQQEDSAVYLCASSLSPAPYGYTFGSGTRLTVV.

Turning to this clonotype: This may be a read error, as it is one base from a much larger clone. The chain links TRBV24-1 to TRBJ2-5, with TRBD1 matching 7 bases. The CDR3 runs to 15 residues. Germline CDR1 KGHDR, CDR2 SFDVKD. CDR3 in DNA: TGTGCCACCAGTGAAACGGGACAGCACCACGAGACCCAGTACTTC. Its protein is CATSETGQHHETQYF.

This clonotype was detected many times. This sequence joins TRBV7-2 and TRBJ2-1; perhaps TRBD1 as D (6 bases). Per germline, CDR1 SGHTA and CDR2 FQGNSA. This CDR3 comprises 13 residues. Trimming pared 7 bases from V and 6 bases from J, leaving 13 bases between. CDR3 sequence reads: CASKWGPSNEQFF. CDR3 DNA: TGTGCCAGCAAGTGGGGGCCTTCCAATGAGCAGTTCTTC.

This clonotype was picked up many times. The CDR3 nucleotides read TGCGCCAGCAGTGAGTCAATCGCGAACACCGGGGAGCTGTTTTTT. This codes for CASSESIANTGELFF. V gene TRBV10-1 combines with J gene TRBJ2-2; D remains ambiguous. Germline assignment: CDR1 WNHNN and CDR2 SYGVQD (reference sequence). Trimming shortened V by 0 bases and J by 0 bases, and 5 bases separated the two germline ends. This CDR3 spans 15 amino acids.

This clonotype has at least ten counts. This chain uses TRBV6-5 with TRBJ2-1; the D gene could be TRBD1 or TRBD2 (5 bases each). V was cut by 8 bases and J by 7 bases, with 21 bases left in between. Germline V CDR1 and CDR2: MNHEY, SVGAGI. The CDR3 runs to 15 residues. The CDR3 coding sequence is TGTGCCAGCGGGGGTTCGGCCCAAAAATTGAATGAGCAGTTCTTC. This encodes CASGGSAQKLNEQFF.

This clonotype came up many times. The CDR3 spells CASSLRDNVRAFF. The CDR3 nucleotides read TGTGCCAGCAGTTTAAGGGACAATGTCCGGGCTTTCTTT. The rearrangement uses TRBV12-3 or TRBV12-4 and TRBJ1-1; D is possibly TRBD1 (6 bases). The length of the CDR3 is 13 residues. Trimming removed 2 bases from V and 11 bases from J, with 15 bases in between.

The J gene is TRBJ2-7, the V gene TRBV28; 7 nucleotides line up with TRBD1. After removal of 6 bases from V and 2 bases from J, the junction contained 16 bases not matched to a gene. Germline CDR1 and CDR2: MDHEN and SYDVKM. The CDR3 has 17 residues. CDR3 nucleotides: TGTGCCAGCAGCTATTCCGGGACAGAGAGATATCCCTACGAGCAGTACTTC. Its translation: CASSYSGTERYPYEQYF.

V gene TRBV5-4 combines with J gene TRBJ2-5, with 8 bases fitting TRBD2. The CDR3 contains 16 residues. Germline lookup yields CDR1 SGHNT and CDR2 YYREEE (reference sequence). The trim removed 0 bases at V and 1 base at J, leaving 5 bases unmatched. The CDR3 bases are TGTGCCAGCAGCTTGGTGCGGGGGGACTTCCAAGAGACCCAGTACTTC. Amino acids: CASSLVRGDFQETQYF.

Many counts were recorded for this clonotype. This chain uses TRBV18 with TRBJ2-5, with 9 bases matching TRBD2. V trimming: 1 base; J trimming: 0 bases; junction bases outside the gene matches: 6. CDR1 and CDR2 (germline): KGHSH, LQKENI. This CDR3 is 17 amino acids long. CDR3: CASSPQGSGGNQETQYF. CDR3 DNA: TGTGCCAGCTCACCACAAGGAAGCGGGGGGAACCAAGAGACCCAGTACTTC.

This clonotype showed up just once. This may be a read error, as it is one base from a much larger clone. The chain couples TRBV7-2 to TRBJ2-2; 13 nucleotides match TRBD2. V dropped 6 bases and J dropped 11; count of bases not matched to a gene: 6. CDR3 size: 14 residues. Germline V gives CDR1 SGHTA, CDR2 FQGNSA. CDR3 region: CASSGTSGVYELFF. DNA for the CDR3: TGTGCCAGCAGTGGGACTAGCGGGGTCTACGAGCTGTTTTTT.

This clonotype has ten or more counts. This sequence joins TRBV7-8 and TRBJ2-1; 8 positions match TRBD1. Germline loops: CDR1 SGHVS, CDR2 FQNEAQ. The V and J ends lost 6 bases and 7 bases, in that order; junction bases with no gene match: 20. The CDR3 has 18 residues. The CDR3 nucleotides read TGTGCCAGCAGACAAAAGCCCCAGGGGGCACCAATAGAGAATGAGCAGTTCTTC. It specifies CASRQKPQGAPIENEQFF. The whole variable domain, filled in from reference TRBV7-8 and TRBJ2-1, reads GAGVSQSPRYKVAKRGQDVALRCDPISGHVSLFWYQQALGQGPEFLTYFQNEAQLDKSGLPSDRFFAERPEGSVSTLKIQRTQQEDSAVYLCASRQKPQGAPIENEQFFGPGTRLTVL.

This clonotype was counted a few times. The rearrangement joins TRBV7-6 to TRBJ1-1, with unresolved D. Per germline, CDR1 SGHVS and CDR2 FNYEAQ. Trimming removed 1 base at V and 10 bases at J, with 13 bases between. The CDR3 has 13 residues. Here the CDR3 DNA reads TGTGCCAGCAGCTTAGAGCTTGGCAGGATAGCTTTCTTT. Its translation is CASSLELGRIAFF.

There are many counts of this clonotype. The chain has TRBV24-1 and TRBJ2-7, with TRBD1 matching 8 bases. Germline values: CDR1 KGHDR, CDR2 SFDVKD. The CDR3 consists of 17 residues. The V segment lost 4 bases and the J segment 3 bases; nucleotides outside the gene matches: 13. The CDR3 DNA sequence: TGTGCCACCAGTGAACCACGGACAGGGCGGTGTGTCTACGAGCAGTACTTC. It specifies CATSEPRTGRCVYEQYF.

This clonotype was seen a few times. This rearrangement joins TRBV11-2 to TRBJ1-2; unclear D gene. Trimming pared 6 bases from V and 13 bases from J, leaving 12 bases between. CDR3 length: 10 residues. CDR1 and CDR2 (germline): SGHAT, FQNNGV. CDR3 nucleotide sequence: TGTGCCAGCAGTATCGGACGCCCCACCTTC. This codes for CASSIGRPTF.

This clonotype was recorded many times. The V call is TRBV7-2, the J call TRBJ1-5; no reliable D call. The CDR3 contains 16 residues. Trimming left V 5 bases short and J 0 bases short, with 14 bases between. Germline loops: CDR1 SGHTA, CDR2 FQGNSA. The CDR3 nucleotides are TGTGCCAGCAGCCCTTCTACGATCCATAGCAATCAGCCCCAGCATTTT. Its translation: CASSPSTIHSNQPQHF.

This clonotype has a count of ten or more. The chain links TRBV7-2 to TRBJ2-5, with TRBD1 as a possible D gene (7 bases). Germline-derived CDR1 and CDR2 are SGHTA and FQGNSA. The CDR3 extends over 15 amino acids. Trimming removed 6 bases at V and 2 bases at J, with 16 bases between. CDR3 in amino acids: CASRQGTSIQETQYF. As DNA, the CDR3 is TGTGCCAGCAGACAGGGGACTTCAATTCAAGAGACCCAGTACTTC.

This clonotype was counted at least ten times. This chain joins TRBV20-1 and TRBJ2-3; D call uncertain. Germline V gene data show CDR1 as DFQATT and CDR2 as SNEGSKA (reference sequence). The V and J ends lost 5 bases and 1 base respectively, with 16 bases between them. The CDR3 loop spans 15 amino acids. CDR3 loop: CSAGDGGVGTDTQYF. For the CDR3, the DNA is TGCAGTGCTGGGGATGGCGGTGTGGGCACAGATACGCAGTATTTT.

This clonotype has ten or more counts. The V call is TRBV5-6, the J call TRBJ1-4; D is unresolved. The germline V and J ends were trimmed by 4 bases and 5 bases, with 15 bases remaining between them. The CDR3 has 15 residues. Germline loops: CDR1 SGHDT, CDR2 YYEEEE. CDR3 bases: TGTGCCAGCAGCGGGAGTGAGGACCTAAATGAAAAACTGTTTTTT. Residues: CASSGSEDLNEKLFF.